The subject of this entry is one T cell receptor (beta chain). The data stem from a study of blood T cell repertoires in COVID-19. Whole-study context: The United States, Italy and Spain provided the acute and convalescent COVID-19 samples.

Enrollees, about 18 to 89 years old, lived in 24 US areas. Germline V CDR1 and CDR2: KGHSH, LQKENI. The CDR3 covers 15 residues. V lost 1 base and J lost 8, with 14 bases in between. How the authors handled the data: Estimated nucleated cell counts came from reference gene primer amplification. The data were produced by immunoSEQ multiplex PCR, yet TCRdb's version contains in-frame clones alone and is incomplete. V and J calls and clone size follow that table, whereas D and trimming were derived from the DNA. The sample consists of 200,000 to 300,000 clones, roughly 80% of them appearing once. The chain links TRBV18 to TRBJ1-4; D is undetermined. This clonotype originated in a woman aged 35 to 49 who had been exposed to COVID-19. Material for sequencing was PBMCs or T cells enriched from blood (not recorded which). The CDR3 sequence: CASSPQAGNDEKLFF. The CDR3, as DNA: TGTGCCAGCTCACCACAGGCGGGGAACGACGAAAAACTGTTTTTT.